This T cell receptor beta chain was profiled in a study of cytomegalovirus exposure and HLA in healthy donors. This CDR3 is 16 amino acids long. V dropped 1 base and J dropped 1 base, with 12 bases sitting between them. The germline gives CDR1 LGHNA, CDR2 YNFKEQ. Amplification used 60 Vbeta primers and 13 Jbeta primers. Method: immunoSEQ multiplex PCR; TCRdb's copy keeps in-frame clones and lacks some. The table has about 200,000 clones, 60% to 85% seen once. Only a few counts were recorded for this clone. The same CDR3 arises from other DNA sequences in this sample as well. Sequenced: PBMCs. The V call is TRBV4-2, the J call TRBJ2-3; D might be TRBD2 (6 bases). The clonotype comes from a man aged 35 to 55 in good health and CMV-seronegative. In DNA form, the CDR3 reads TGTGCCAGCAGCCAAGGACGGCGCGGGGGCACAGATACGCAGTATTTT. It encodes CASSQGRRGGTDTQYF.